The entry below gives a single TCR beta chain sequence along with its context. This clonotype was seen a few times. It lacks a known antigen. Base qualities are not provided; no much larger clone lies one nucleotide away. The sample comes from a study of T-cell reconstitution after alpha-beta-depleted transplantation in children (TCRdb year 2016). About the full investigation: Using TCR repertoire profiling, the study quantitatively followed how T-cell immune reconstitution unfolded in children after TCRalphabeta/CD19-depleted allogeneic hematopoietic cell transplantation.

Between the V and J ends, shortened by 1 base and 2 bases respectively, the junction contains 13 bases. The CDR3, from cysteine to phenylalanine, totals 16 residues. Only the CDR3 DNA stays, 48 bases, in frame from base 1. Taken from the germline V gene, the CDR1 and CDR2 loops are SGHTA and FQGNSA. The library was generated by PCR. Data came from an Illumina HiSeq 2500. TCR libraries were prepared with molecular barcoding, using unique molecular identifiers to normalize TCRbeta repertoire quantification. The raw public data were reprocessed by TCRdb itself: fastp quality trimming at Q25, MiXCR clonotype calling, in-frame beta chains only. For every CDR3 protein sequence, its rows merge into one entry that carries the most common genes and DNA. The sample data list about 410,000 distinct CDR3 sequences, and roughly 20% of these were observed just once. Around 4% of the sample comes from the top ten.

The V gene is TRBV7-2 and the J gene is TRBJ2-3; the D segment could be TRBD2, given 5 matching bases. The source material was PBMCs from the stem cell graft donor, sampled from the stem cell graft. The TCR was taken from a human donor who donated a stem cell graft to a child with acute myeloid leukemia. The CDR3 loop reads CASSLVASQDTDTQYF. The nucleotide sequence reads TGTGCCAGCAGCTTAGTGGCTAGCCAAGACACAGATACGCAGTATTTT.